The present TCR beta chain was sequenced within a study of blood T cells in healthy people across ages. Study-wide results and caveats: Percentage of naive T cells showed a strong correlation with TCR beta diversity.

Every sample had a minimum of 6.5 million PBMCs isolated. Per sample, at least 5.5 micrograms of total RNA were extracted. Turning to this clonotype: Its antigen is unknown.

The CDR3 covers 15 residues. Looked up from germline, CDR1 is SGDLS and CDR2 is YYNGEE. V was cut by 0 bases and J by 2 bases, with 9 bases left in between. Primed by a sample-barcoded 5' primer and a J-beta primer mix, a second PCR proceeded for 7 to 11 cycles. Each CDR3 protein is one row after TCRdb ran MiXCR on the 5' RACE reads. The sample has more than 1,000,000 distinct CDR3 sequences; approximately 26% are singletons. A further study also used this sample, focusing on T cells of mothers and their children. From that report: An overlap that was slightly higher, though non-significant, was seen in related mother-child pairs versus unrelated pairs.

The receptor comes from a girl aged 2 to 9 in good health. Input material: blood. The chain joins TRBV9 to TRBJ2-1; D is ambiguous. CDR3 sequence: CASSVAGDTYNEQFF. In nucleotides, the CDR3 is TGTGCCAGCAGCGTAGCGGGCGATACCTACAATGAGCAGTTCTTC.